This T cell receptor (beta chain) was retrieved from a study of beta chain features in type 1 diabetes. Study details: What patients shared with healthy donors was a similar profile of age, gender and cell yields.

Investigators reverse transcribed all isolated RNA, so they sequenced expressed TCRB transcripts. TCRdb's copy holds only in-frame clones and misses some; the assay was immunoSEQ multiplex PCR. The sample holds 900,000 or so clones, about 17% seen once. The source of this sequence is a woman under 30 in good health. Sequenced sample: naive CD4+ T cells from blood.

The CDR3 DNA sequence: TGTGCCAGCAGAACCGACGGGTACAATGAGCAGTTCTTC. Amino acid sequence: CASRTDGYNEQFF. This chain uses TRBV6-6 with TRBJ2-1; D not resolved. This CDR3 is 13 amino acids long. The germline V and J ends were trimmed by 6 bases and 4 bases, with 10 bases remaining between them. Per the germline V gene, CDR1 is MNHNY and CDR2 is SVGAGI (reference sequence).